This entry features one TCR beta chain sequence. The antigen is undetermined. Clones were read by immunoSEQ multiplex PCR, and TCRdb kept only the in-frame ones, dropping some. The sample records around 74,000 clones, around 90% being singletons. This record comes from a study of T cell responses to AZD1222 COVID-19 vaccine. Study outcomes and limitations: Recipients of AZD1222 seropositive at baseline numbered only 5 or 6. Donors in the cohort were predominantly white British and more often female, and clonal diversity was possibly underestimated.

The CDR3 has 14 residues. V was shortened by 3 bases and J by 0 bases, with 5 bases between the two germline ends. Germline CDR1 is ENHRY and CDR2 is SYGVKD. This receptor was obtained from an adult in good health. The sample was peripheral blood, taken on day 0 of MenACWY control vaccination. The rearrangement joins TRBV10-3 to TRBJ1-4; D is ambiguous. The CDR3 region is CAISERATNEKLFF. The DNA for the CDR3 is TGTGCCATCAGTGAACGGGCAACTAATGAAAAACTGTTTTTT.